The 10 T cell receptor beta chains reported below all come from one sample, sequenced in a study of control samples from healthy donors and cancer patients. The assay was immunoSEQ multiplex PCR, and TCRdb's table has in-frame clones only and misses some. The repertoire holds tens of thousands of clones, 88% seen once, with around 14% in the top ten. Sequences were obtained from blood. The receptors were gathered from a woman in her 70s in good health.

To note about this clone: Other DNA sequences within the sample encode an identical CDR3. For the CDR3, the DNA is TGTGCCAGCAGCCAAGGATTGGGGGGAACTGAAGCTTTCTTT. Protein product: CASSQGLGGTEAFF. The chain links TRBV3-1 (or the pseudogene TRBV3-2) to TRBJ1-1, with D possibly TRBD1 on 5 matching bases. V was trimmed by 1 base and J by 5 bases, leaving 11 bases between them. Germline CDR1 reads LGHDT; CDR2 reads YNNKEL (reference sequence). This CDR3 has 14 amino acids.

This clone was found a few times. V usage is TRBV15 and J usage is TRBJ2-7; TRBD2 matches at 8 bases. The CDR3 is 14 amino acids. Looked up from germline, CDR1 is LNHNV and CDR2 is YYDKDF (reference sequence). V lost 2 bases and J lost 11; bases outside the gene matches: 11. The CDR3 DNA follows: TGTGCCACCAGCAGAAGTAGGTTAGCGGGACATAAGTACTTC. Translation gives CATSRSRLAGHKYF.

This clone has a single count. V usage is TRBV15 and J usage is TRBJ1-5; D is perhaps TRBD1 (6 bases). The CDR3 sequence is 15 residues long. The germline V gene encodes CDR1 LNHNV and CDR2 YYDKDF (reference sequence). V was pared by 0 bases and J by 6 bases, with 12 bases between. CDR3 DNA: TGTGCCACCAGCAGAGATGGACAGTTTAGTCAGCCCCAGCATTTT. Protein: CATSRDGQFSQPQHF.

The chain links TRBV4-2 to TRBJ2-3; possibly TRBD2 for D (7 bases). CDR1 and CDR2 (germline): LGHNA, YNFKEQ. Trimming pared 1 base from V and 2 bases from J, leaving 16 bases between. CDR3 size: 17 residues. The CDR3, as DNA: TGTGCCAGCAGCCAAGGGGGAGGGGGGCCTAACACAGATACGCAGTATTTT. Its protein product is CASSQGGGGPNTDTQYF.

This rearrangement joins TRBV25-1 to TRBJ2-3; D is uncertain. V gave up 2 bases and J gave up 2 bases, with 8 bases separating them. CDR3 length: 14 residues. Germline-derived CDR1 and CDR2 are MGHDK and SYGVNS. CDR3 region: CASSETEATDTQYF. Here the CDR3 DNA reads TGTGCCAGCAGTGAAACAGAAGCCACAGATACGCAGTATTTT.

CDR3 in amino acids: CASSEGQGRETQYF. CDR3 sequence (DNA): TGTGCCAGCAGTGAGGGGCAGGGTAGGGAGACCCAGTACTTC. The rearrangement joins TRBV2 to TRBJ2-5; TRBD1 is a possible D gene (5 bases). The germline V gene has CDR1 SNHLY and CDR2 FYNNEI. This CDR3 spans 14 amino acids. Trimming removed 3 bases from V and 5 bases from J, with 13 bases in between.

In this sample, this clone turned up once. J is TRBJ1-1 and V is TRBV6-5, with D unresolved. With 10 bases removed from V and 4 bases from J, the gap between germline ends came to 19 bases. Germline lookup yields CDR1 MNHEY and CDR2 SVGAGI. The CDR3 spans 14 residues. The CDR3 here is CATSRPLWGTEAFF. CDR3 in DNA: TGTGCCACCTCCCGTCCCCTTTGGGGCACTGAAGCTTTCTTT.

The chain couples TRBV2 to TRBJ1-2, with 7 bases fitting TRBD1. J gave up 4 bases and V 10 bases, and 9 bases lay outside the gene matches. The CDR3 runs to 13 residues. Germline loops: CDR1 SNHLY, CDR2 FYNNEI. The CDR3 region has the DNA TGTGCCAACCCGGGACAGAGGGTCTATGGCTACACCTTC. Its protein is CANPGQRVYGYTF.

This clone appeared a few times. The chain employs TRBV5-8 and TRBJ1-5; the D is unclear. Trimming pared 1 base from V and 0 bases from J, leaving 2 bases between. Germline loops: CDR1 SGHTS, CDR2 YDEGEE. The CDR3 length is 13 residues. CDR3 bases: TGTGCCAGCAGCTTGTATAGCAATCAGCCCCAGCATTTT. Residues: CASSLYSNQPQHF.

This clone was seen only once. The gene calls are TRBV19 and TRBJ2-3; tentatively, D is TRBD2 (5 bases). In germline, CDR1 is LNHDA, CDR2 SQIVND (reference sequence). The V end lost 7 bases, the J end lost 4 bases, and 18 bases lay between the germline ends. CDR3 size: 15 residues. CDR3 DNA sequence: TGTGCCAGTACCCCGACGCCACTAGGCCCAGATACGCAGTATTTT. It specifies CASTPTPLGPDTQYF.